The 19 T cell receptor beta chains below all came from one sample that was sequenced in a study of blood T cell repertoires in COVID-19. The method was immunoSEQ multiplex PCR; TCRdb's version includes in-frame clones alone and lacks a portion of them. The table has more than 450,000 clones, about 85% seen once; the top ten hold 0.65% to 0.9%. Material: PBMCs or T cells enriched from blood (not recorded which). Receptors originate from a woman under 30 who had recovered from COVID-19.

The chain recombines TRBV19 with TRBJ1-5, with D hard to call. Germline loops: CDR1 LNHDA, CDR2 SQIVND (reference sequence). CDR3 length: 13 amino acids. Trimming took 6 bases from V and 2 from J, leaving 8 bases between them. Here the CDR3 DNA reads TGTGCCAGTAGGGTTTCGGGCAATCAGCCCCAGCATTTT. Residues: CASRVSGNQPQHF.

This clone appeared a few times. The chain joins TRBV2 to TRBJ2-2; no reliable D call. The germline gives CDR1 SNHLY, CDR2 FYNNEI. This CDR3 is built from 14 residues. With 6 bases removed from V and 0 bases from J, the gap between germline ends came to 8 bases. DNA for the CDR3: TGTGCCAGCAGGGGCACTTCGAACACCGGGGAGCTGTTTTTT. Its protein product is CASRGTSNTGELFF.

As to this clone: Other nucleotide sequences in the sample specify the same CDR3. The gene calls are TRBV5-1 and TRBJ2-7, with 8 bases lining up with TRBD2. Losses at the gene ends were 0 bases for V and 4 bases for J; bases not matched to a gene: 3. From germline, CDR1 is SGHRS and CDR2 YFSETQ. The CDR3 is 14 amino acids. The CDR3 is CASSLAGTSYEQYF. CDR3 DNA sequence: TGCGCCAGCAGCTTGGCCGGGACTAGTTACGAGCAGTACTTC.

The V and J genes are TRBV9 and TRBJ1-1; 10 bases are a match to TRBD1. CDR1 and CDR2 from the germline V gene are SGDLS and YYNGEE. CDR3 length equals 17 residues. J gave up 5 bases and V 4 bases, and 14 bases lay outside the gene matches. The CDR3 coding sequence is TGTGCCAGCAGCTCCACCCTTGACAGGGGGCCAGGGACTGAAGCTTTCTTT. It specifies CASSSTLDRGPGTEAFF.

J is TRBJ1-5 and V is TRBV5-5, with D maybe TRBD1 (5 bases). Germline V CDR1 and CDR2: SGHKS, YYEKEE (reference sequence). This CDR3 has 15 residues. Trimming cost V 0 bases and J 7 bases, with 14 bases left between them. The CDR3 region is CASSLVGAGNQPQHF. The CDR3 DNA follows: TGTGCCAGCAGCTTGGTAGGGGCGGGAAACCAGCCCCAGCATTTT.

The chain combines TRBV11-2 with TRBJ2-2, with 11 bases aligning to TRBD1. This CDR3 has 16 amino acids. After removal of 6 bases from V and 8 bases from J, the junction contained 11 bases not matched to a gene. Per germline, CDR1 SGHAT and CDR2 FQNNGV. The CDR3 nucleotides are TGTGCCAGCAGTGCCCGGGACAGGGGGTTGATGGGGGAGCTGTTTTTT. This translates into CASSARDRGLMGELFF.

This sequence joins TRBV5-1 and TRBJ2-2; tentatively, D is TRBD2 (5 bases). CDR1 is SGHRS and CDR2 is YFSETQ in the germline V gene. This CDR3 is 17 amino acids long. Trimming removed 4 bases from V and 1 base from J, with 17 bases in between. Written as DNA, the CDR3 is TGCGCCAGCAGCCCGCGCCGGCTAGCCGTGAACACCGGGGAGCTGTTTTTT. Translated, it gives CASSPRRLAVNTGELFF. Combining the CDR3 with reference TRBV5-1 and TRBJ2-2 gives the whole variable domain KAGVTQTPRYLIKTRGQQVTLSCSPISGHRSVSWYQQTPGQGLQFLFEYFSETQRNKGNFPGRFSGRQFSNSRSEMNVSTLELGDSALYLCASSPRRLAVNTGELFFGEGSRLTVL.

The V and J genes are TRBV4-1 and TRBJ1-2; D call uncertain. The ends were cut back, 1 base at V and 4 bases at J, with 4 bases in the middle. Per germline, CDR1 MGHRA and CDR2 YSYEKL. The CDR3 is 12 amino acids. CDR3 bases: TGCGCCAGCAGCCAAGCCGGCTATGGCTACACCTTC. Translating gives CASSQAGYGYTF.

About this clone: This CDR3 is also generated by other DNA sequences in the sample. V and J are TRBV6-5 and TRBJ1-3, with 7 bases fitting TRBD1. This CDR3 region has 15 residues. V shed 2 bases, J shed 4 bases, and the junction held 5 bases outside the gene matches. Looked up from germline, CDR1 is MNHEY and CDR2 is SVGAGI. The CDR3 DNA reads TGTGCCAGCAGTTACGCCGGGACAGCAGGAAACACCATATATTTT. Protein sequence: CASSYAGTAGNTIYF.

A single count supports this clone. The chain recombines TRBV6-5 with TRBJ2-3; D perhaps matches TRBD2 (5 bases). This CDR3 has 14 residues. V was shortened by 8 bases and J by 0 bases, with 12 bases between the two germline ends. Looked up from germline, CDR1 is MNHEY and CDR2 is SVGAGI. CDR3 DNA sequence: TGTGCCAGCGAAGGAGGATTTAGCACAGATACGCAGTATTTT. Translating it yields CASEGGFSTDTQYF.

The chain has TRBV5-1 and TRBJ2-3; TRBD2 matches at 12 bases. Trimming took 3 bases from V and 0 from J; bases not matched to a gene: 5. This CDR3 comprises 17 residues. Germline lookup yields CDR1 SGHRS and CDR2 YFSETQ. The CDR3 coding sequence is TGCGCCAGCAGCTGGCCCCTAGCGGGGGGGAGCACAGATACGCAGTATTTT. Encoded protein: CASSWPLAGGSTDTQYF.

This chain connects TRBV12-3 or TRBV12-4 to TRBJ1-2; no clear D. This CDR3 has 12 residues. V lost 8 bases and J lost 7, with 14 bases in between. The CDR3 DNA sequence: TGTGCCAGCCGTTCTAGAACCCTTGGCTACACCTTC. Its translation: CASRSRTLGYTF.

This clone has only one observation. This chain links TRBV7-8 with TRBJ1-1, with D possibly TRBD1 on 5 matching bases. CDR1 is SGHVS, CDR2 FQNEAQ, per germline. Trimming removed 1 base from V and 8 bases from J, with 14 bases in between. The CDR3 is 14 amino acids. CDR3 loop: CASSLGTMDREAFF. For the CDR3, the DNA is TGTGCCAGCAGCTTAGGGACAATGGATAGGGAAGCTTTCTTT.

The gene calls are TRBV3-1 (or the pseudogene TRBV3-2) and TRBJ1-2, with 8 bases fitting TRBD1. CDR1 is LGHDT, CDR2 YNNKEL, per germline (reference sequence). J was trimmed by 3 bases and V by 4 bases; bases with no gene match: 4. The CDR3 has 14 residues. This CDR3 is CASSPGQGDYGYTF. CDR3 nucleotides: TGTGCCAGCAGCCCAGGACAGGGTGACTATGGCTACACCTTC.

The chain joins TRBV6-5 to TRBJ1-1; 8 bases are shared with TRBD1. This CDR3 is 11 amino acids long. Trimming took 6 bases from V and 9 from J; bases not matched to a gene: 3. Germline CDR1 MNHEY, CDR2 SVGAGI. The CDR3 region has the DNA TGTGCCAGCAGGCAGGGGGCGCAAGCTTTCTTT. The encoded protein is CASRQGAQAFF.

Here the CDR3 reads CAWSGTRQLAGIPSTGNEQFF. In DNA, the CDR3 is TGTGCCTGGAGTGGTACCCGTCAACTAGCGGGGATTCCCTCGACGGGCAATGAGCAGTTCTTC. The rearrangement uses TRBV30 and TRBJ2-1; TRBD2 matches at 10 bases. This CDR3 has 21 residues. V trimming: 1 base; J trimming: 6 bases; junction bases outside the gene matches: 24. Per the germline V gene, CDR1 is GTSNPN and CDR2 is SVGIG (reference sequence).

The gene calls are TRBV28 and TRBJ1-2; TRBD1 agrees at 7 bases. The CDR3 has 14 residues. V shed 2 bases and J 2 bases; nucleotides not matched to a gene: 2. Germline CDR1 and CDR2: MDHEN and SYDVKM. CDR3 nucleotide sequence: TGTGCCAGCAGTTTAGGGGGACAGAACTATGGCTACACCTTC. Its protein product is CASSLGGQNYGYTF.

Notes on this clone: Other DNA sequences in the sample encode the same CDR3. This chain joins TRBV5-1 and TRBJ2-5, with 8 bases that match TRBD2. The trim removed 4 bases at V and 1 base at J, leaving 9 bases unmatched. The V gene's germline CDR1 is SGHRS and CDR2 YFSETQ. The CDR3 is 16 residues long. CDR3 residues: CASSPGLAGGQETQYF. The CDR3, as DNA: TGCGCCAGCAGCCCCGGTTTGGCGGGGGGCCAAGAGACCCAGTACTTC.

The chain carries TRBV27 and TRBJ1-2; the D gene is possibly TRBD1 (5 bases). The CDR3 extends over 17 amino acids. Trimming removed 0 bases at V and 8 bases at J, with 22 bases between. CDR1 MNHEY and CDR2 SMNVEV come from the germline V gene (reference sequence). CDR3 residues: CASSLSIGWRDWEGYTF. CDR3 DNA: TGTGCCAGCAGTTTATCGATTGGTTGGAGGGACTGGGAGGGCTACACCTTC.